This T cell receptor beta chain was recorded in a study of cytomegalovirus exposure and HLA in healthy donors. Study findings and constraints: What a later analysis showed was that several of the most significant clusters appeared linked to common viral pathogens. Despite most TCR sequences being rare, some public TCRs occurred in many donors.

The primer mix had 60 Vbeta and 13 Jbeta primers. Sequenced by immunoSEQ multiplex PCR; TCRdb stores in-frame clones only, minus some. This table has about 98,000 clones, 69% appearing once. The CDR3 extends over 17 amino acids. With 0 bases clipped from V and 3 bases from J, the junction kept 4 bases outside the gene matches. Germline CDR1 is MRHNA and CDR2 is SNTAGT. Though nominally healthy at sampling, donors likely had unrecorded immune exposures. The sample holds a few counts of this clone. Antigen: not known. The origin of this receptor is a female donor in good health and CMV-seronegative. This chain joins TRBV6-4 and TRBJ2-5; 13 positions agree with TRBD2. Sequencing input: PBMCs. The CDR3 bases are TGTGCCAGCAGTGACTCGAGCGGACTAGCGGGAGAAGAGACCCAGTACTTC. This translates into CASSDSSGLAGEETQYF.